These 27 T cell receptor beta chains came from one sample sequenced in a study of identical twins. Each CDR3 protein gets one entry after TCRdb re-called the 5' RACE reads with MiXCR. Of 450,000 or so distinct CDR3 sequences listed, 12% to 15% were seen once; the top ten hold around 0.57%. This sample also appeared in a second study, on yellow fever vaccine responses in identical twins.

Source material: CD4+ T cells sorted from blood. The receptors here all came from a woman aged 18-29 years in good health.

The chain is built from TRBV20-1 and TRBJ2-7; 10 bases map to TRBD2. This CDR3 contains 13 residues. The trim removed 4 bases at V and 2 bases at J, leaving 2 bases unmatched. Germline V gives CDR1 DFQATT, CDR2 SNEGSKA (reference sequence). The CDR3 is CSATSGGTYEQYF. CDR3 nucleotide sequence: TGCAGTGCTACTAGCGGGGGTACCTACGAGCAGTACTTC.

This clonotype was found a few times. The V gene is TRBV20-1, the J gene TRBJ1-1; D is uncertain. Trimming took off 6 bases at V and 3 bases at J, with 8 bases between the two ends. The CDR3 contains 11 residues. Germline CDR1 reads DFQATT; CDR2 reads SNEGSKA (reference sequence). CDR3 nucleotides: TGCAGTGCCACGACGGACACTGAAGCTTTCTTT. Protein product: CSATTDTEAFF.

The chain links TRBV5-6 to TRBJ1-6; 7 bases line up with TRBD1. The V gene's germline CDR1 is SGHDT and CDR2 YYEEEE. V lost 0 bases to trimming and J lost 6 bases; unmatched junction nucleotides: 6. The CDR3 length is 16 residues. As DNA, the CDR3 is TGTGCCAGCAGCTTGGTTCCGGGACAGAGTAATTCACCCCTCCACTTT. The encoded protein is CASSLVPGQSNSPLHF.

In nucleotides, the CDR3 is TGTGCCAGCAGGCTCTTAGGGGTTGGGGAGCAGTTCTTC. Translation gives CASRLLGVGEQFF. The V gene is TRBV12-3 or TRBV12-4, the J gene TRBJ2-1; possibly TRBD1 for D (5 bases). V shed 6 bases and J shed 10 bases, with 16 bases lying between them. This CDR3 is 13 amino acids long.

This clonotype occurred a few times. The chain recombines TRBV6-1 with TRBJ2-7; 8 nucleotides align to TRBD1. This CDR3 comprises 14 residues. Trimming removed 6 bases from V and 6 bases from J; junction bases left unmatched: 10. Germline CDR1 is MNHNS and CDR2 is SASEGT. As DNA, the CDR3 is TGTGCCAGCAGCCTATTCAGGGGGCATATCGAGCAGTACTTC. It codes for CASSLFRGHIEQYF.

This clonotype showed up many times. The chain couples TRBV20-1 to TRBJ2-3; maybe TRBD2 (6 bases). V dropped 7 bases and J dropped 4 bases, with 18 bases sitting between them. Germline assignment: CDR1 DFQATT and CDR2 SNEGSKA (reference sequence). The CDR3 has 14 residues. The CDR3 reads CSGLLTGVPDTQYF. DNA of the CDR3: TGCAGTGGTCTCCTCACGGGAGTCCCAGATACGCAGTATTTT.

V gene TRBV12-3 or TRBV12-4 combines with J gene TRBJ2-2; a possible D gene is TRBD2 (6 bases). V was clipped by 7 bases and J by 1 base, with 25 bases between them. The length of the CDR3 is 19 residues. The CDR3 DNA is TGTGCCAGCAAGCTAGCCGTCGGTAGCGGACTACTGAACACCGGGGAGCTGTTTTTT. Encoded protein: CASKLAVGSGLLNTGELFF.

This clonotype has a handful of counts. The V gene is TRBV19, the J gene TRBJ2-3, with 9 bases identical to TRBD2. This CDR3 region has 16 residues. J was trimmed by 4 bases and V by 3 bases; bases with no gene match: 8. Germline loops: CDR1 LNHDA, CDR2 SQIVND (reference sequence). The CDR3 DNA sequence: TGTGCCAGTAGTATGCTGGCGGGGGGGTTGTCAGATACGCAGTATTTT. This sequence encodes CASSMLAGGLSDTQYF.

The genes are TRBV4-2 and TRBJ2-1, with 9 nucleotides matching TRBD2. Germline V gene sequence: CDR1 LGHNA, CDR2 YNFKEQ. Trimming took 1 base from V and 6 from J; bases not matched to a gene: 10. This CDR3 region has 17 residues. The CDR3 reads CASSQGGSGGSGNEQFF. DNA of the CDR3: TGTGCCAGCAGCCAAGGAGGGAGCGGGGGGTCTGGCAATGAGCAGTTCTTC.

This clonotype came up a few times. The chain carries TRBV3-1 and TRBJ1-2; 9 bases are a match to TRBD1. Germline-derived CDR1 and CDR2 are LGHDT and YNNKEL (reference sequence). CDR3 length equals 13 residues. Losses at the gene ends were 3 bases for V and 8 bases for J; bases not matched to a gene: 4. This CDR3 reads CASSQGQGLGYTF. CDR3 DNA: TGTGCCAGCAGCCAGGGACAGGGTTTAGGCTACACCTTC.

For the CDR3, the DNA is TGTGCCAGCAGTACACAGGGTTCGGGGCTGAGCGAGCAGTACTTC. It translates to CASSTQGSGLSEQYF. The rearrangement uses TRBV2 and TRBJ2-7, with D possibly matching TRBD1 (6 bases). In germline, CDR1 is SNHLY, CDR2 FYNNEI. This CDR3 has 15 amino acids. Trimming cost V 5 bases and J 6 bases, with 20 bases left between them.

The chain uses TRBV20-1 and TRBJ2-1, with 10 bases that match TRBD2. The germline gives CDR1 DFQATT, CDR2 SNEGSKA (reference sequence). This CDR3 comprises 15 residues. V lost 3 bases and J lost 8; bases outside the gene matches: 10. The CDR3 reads CSASTPSGSGDEQFF. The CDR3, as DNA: TGCAGTGCTAGCACTCCTAGCGGGAGTGGAGATGAGCAGTTCTTC.

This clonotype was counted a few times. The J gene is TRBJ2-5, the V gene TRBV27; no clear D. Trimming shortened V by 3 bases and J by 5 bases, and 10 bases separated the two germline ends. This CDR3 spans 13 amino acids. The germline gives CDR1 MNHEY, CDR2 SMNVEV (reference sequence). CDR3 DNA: TGTGCCAGCAGTTTTAGGAGTTTGGAGACCCAGTACTTC. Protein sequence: CASSFRSLETQYF.

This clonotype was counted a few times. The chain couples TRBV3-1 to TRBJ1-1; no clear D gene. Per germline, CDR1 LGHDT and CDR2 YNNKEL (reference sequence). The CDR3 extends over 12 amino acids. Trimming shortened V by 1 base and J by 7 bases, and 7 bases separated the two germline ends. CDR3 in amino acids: CASSQGFREAFF. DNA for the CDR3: TGTGCCAGCAGCCAAGGTTTTCGTGAAGCTTTCTTT.

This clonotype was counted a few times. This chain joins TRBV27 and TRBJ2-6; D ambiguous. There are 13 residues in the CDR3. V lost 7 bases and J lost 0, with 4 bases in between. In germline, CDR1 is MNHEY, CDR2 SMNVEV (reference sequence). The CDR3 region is CASKISGANVLTF. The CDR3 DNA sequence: TGTGCCAGCAAGATCTCTGGGGCCAACGTCCTGACTTTC.

This chain's CDR3 is CASSLGGGADEQFF. CDR3 DNA: TGTGCCAGCAGTTTGGGCGGGGGGGCGGATGAGCAGTTCTTC. The chain couples TRBV12-3 or TRBV12-4 to TRBJ2-1; 9 positions match TRBD2. V was pared by 3 bases and J by 8 bases, with 5 bases of the junction left unmatched. This CDR3 spans 14 amino acids.

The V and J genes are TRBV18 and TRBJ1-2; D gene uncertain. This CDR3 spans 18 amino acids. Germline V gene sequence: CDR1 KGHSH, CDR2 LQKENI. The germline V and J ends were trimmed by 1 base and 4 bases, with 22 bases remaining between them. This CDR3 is CASSPRGPRDPLSYGYTF. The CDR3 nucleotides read TGTGCCAGCTCACCACGAGGTCCTCGAGATCCCCTCTCCTATGGCTACACCTTC.

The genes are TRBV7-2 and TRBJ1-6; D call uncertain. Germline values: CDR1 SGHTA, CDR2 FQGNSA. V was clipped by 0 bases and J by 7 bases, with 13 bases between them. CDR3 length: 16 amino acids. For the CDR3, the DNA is TGTGCCAGCAGCTTAGCTCCGCAGGCTGACAATTCACCCCTCCACTTT. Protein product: CASSLAPQADNSPLHF.

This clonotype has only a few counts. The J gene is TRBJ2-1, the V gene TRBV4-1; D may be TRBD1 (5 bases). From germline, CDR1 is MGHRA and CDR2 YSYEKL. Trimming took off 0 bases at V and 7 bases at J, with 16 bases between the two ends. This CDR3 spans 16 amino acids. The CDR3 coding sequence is TGCGCCAGCAGCCAAGATTTGGGCAGGGAATGGAATGAGCAGTTCTTC. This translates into CASSQDLGREWNEQFF.

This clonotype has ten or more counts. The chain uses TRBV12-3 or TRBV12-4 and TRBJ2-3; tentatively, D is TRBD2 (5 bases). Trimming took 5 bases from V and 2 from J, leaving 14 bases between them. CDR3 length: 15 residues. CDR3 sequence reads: CASSPSLVFTDTQYF. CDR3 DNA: TGTGCCAGCAGTCCGTCACTAGTTTTCACAGATACGCAGTATTTT.

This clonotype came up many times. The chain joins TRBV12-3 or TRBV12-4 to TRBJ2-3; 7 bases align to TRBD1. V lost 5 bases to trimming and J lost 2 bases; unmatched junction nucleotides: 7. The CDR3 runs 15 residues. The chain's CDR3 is CASSPLTGYTDTQYF. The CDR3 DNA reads TGTGCCAGCAGTCCCCTGACAGGGTACACAGATACGCAGTATTTT.

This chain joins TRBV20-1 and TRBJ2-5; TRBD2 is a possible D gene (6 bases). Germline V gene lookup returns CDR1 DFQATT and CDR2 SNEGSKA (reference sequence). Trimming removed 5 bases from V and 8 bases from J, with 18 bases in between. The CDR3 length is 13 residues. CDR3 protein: CSAGPGTGATQYF. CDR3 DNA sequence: TGCAGTGCTGGACCCGGGACGGGAGCAACCCAGTACTTC.

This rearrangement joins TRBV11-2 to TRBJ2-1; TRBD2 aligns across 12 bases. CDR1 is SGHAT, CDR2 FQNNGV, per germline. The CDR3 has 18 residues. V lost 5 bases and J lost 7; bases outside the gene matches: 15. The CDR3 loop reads CASSRRTSGVGWLNEQFF. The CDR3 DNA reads TGTGCCAGCAGCCGAAGGACTAGCGGGGTAGGTTGGCTGAATGAGCAGTTCTTC.

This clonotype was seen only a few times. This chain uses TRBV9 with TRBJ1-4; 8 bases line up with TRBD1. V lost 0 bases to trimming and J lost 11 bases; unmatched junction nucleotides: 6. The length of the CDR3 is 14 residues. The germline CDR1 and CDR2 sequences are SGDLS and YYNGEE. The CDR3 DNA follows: TGTGCCAGCAGCGTAGCTGGTACAGGGGGTAAACTGTTTTTT. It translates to CASSVAGTGGKLFF. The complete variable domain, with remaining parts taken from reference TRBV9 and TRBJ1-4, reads DSGVTQTPKHLITATGQRVTLRCSPRSGDLSVYWYQQSLDQGLQFLIQYYNGEERAKGNILERFSAQQFPDLHSELNLSSLELGDSALYFCASSVAGTGGKLFFGSGTQLSVL.

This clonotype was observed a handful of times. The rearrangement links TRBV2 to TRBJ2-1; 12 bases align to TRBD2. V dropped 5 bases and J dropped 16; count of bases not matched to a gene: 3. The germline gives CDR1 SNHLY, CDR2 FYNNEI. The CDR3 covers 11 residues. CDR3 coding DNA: TGTGCCAGCAGTCGGACTAGCGGGGACTTCTTC. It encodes CASSRTSGDFF.

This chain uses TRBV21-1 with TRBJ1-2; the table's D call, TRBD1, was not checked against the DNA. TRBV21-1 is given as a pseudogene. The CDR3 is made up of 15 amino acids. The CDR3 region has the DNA TGTGCCAGCAGCAAAGGCGACAGGGGCCAATATGGCTACACCTTC. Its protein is CASSKGDRGQYGYTF.

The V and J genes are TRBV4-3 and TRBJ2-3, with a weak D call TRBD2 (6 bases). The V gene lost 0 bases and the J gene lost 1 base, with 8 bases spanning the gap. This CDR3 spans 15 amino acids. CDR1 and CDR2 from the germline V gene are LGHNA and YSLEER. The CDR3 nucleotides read TGCGCCAGCAGCCAAGAGGGGGGACGCACAGATACGCAGTATTTT. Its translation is CASSQEGGRTDTQYF.